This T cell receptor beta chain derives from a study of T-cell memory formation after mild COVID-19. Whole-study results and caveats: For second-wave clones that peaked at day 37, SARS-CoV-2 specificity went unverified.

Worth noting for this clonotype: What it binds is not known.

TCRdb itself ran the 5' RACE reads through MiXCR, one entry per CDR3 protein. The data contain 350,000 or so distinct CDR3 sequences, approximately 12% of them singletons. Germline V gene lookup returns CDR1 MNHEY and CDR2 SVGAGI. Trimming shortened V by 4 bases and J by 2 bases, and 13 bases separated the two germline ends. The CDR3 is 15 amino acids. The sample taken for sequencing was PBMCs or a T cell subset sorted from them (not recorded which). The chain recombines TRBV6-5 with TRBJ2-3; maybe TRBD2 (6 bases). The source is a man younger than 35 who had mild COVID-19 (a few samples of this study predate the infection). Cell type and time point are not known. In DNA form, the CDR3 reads TGTGCCAGCAGTTTAGGGAGCGGGCACACAGATACGCAGTATTTT. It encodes CASSLGSGHTDTQYF.